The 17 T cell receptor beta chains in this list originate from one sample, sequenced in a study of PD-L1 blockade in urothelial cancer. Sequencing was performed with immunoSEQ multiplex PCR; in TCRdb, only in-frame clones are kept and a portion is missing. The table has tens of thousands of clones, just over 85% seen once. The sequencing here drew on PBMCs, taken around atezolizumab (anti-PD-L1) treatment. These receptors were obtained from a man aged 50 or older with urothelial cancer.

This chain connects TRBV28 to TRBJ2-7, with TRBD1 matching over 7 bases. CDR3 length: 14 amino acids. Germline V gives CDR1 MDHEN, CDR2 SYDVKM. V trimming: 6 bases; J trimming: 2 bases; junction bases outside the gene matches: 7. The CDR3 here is CASRKTGDPYEQYF. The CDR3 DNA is TGTGCCAGCAGGAAAACAGGGGACCCCTACGAGCAGTACTTC.

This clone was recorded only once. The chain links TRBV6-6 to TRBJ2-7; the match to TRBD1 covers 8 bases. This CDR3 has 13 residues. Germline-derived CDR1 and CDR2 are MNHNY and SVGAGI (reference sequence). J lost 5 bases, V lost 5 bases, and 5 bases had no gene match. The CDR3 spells CASSSDRGHEQYF. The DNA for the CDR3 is TGTGCCAGCAGTAGCGACAGGGGCCACGAGCAGTACTTC.

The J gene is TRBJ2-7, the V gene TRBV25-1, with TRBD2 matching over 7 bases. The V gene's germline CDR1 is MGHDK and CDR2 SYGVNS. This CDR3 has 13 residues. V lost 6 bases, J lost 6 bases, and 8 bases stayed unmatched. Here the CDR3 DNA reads TGTGCCAGCAGGCCTAGCGGCCTTTCCGAGCAGTACTTC. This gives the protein CASRPSGLSEQYF.

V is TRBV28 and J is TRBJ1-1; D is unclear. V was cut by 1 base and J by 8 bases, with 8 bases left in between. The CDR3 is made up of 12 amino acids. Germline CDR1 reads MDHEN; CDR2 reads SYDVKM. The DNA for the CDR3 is TGTGCCAGCAGTTTATTGGGCAGAGAAGCTTTCTTT. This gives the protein CASSLLGREAFF. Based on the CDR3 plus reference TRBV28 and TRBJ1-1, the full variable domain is DVKVTQSSRYLVKRTGEKVFLECVQDMDHENMFWYRQDPGLGLRLIYFSYDVKMKEKGDIPEGYSVSREKKERFSLILESASTNQTSMYLCASSLLGREAFFGQGTRLTVV.

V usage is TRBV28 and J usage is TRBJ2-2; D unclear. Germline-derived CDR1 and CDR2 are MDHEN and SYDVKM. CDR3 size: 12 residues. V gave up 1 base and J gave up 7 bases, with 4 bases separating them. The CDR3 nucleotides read TGTGCCAGCAGTTTATCCGTCGGGGAGCTGTTTTTT. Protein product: CASSLSVGELFF. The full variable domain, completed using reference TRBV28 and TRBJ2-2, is DVKVTQSSRYLVKRTGEKVFLECVQDMDHENMFWYRQDPGLGLRLIYFSYDVKMKEKGDIPEGYSVSREKKERFSLILESASTNQTSMYLCASSLSVGELFFGEGSRLTVL.

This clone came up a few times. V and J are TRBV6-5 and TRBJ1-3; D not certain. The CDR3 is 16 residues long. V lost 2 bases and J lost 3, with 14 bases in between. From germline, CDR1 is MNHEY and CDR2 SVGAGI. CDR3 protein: CASSYASVRLGNTIYF. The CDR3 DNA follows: TGTGCCAGCAGTTACGCTTCGGTGAGACTTGGAAACACCATATATTTT.

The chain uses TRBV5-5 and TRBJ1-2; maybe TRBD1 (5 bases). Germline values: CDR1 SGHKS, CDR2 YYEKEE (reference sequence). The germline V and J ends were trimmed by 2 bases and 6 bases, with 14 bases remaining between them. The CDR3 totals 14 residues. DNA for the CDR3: TGTGCCAGCAGCTTAGCAGGGTTTATGGATGGCTACACCTTC. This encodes CASSLAGFMDGYTF.

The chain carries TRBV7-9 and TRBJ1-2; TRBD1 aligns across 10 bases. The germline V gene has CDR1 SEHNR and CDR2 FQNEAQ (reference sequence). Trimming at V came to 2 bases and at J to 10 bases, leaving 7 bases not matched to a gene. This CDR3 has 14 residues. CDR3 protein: CASSLSGTGVAYTF. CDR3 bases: TGTGCCAGCAGCTTATCCGGGACAGGGGTAGCCTACACCTTC.

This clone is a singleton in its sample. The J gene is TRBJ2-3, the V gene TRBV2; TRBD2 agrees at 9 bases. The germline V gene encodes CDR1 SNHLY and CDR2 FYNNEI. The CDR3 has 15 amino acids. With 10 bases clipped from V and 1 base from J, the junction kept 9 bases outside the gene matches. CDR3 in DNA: TGTGCCACCAGGACTAGCGATTTCGGCACAGATACGCAGTATTTT. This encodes CATRTSDFGTDTQYF.

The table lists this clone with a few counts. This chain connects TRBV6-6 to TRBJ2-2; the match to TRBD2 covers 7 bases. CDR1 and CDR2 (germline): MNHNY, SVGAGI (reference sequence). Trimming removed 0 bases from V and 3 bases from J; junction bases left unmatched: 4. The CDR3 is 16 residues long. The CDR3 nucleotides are TGTGCCAGCAGTTACTCGAGACTAGCCGACACCGGGGAGCTGTTTTTT. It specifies CASSYSRLADTGELFF.

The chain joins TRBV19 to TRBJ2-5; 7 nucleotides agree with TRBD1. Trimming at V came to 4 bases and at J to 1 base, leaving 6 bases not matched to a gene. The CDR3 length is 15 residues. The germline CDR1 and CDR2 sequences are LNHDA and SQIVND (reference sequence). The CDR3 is CASSNRRDSQETQYF. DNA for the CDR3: TGTGCCAGTAGTAACCGCCGGGACAGCCAAGAGACCCAGTACTTC.

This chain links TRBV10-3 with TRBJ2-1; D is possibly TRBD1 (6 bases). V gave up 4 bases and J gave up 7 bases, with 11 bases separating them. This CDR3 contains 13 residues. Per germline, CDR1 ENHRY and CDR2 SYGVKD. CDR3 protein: CAISVAGDNEQFF. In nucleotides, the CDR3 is TGTGCCATCAGTGTGGCAGGGGATAATGAGCAGTTCTTC.

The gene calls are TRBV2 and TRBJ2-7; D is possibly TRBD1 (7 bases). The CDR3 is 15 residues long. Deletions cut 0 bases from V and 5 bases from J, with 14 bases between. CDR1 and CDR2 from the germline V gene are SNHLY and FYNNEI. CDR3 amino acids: CASSEAGGGVNEQYF. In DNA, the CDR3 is TGTGCCAGCAGTGAAGCAGGAGGGGGCGTCAACGAGCAGTACTTC.

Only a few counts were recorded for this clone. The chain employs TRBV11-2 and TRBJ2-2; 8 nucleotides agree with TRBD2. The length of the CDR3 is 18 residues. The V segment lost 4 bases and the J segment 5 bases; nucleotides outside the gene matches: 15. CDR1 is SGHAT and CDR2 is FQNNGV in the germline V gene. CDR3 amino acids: CASSSPRDGAGETGELFF. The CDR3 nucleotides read TGTGCCAGCAGCTCCCCCCGCGACGGAGCGGGGGAAACCGGGGAGCTGTTTTTT.

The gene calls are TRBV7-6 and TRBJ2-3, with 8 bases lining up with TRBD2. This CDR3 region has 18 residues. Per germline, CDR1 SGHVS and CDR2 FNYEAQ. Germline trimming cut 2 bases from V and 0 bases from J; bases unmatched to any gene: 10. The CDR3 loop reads CASSLSFGVAGSTDTQYF. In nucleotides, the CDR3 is TGTGCCAGCAGCTTAAGTTTTGGAGTAGCGGGAAGCACAGATACGCAGTATTTT.

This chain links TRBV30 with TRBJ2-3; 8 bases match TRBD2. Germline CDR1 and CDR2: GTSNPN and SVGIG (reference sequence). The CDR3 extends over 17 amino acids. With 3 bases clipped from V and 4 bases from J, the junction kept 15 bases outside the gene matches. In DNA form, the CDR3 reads TGTGCCTGGAGCCCCGGAAGGACTAGCTCTTCTCCAGATACGCAGTATTTT. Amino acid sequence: CAWSPGRTSSSPDTQYF. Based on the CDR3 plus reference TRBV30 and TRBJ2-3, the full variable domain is SQTIHQWPATLVQPVGSPLSLECTVEGTSNPNLYWYRQAAGRGLQLLFYSVGIGQISSEVPQNLSASRPQDRQFILSSKKLLLSDSGFYLCAWSPGRTSSSPDTQYFGPGTRLTVL.

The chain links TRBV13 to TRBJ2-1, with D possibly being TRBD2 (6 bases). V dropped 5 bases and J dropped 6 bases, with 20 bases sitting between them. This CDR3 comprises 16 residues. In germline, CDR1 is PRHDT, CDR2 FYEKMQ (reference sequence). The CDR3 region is CASSTPWVHGGNEQFF. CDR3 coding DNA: TGTGCCAGCAGCACCCCGTGGGTACACGGGGGCAATGAGCAGTTCTTC. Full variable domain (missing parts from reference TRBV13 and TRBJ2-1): AAGVIQSPRHLIKEKRETATLKCYPIPRHDTVYWYQQGPGQDPQFLISFYEKMQSDKGSIPDRFSAQQFSDYHSELNMSSLELGDSALYFCASSTPWVHGGNEQFFGPGTRLTVL.